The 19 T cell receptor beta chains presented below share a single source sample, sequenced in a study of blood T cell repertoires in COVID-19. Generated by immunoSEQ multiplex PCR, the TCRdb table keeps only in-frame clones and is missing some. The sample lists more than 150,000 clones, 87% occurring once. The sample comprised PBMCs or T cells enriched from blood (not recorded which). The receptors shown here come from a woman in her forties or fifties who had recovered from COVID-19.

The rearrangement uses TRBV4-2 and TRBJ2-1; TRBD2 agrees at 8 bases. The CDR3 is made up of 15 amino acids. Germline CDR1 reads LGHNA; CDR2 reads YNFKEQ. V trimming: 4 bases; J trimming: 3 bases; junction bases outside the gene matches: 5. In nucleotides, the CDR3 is TGTGCCAGCAGCCCCGGGAGGGCCATCTACAATGAGCAGTTCTTC. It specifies CASSPGRAIYNEQFF.

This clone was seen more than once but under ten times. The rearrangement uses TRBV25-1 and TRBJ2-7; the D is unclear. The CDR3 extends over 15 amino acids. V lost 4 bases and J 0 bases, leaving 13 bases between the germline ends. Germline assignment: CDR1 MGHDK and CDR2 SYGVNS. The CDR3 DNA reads TGTGCCAGCAGTGGTTTCGGGTCGAGCTCCTACGAGCAGTACTTC. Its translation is CASSGFGSSSYEQYF.

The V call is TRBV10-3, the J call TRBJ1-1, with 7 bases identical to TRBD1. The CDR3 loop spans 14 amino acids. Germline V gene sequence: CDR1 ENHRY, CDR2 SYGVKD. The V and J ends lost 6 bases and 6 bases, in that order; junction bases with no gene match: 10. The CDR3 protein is CAIRPQGRFPEAFF. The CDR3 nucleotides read TGTGCCATCAGGCCACAGGGGCGTTTCCCTGAAGCTTTCTTT.

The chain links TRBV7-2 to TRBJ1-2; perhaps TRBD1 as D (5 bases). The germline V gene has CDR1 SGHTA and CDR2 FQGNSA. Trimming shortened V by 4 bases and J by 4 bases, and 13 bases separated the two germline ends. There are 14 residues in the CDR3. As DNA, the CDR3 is TGTGCCAGCAGCTCCAACCAGGGTGGCTATGGCTACACCTTC. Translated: CASSSNQGGYGYTF.

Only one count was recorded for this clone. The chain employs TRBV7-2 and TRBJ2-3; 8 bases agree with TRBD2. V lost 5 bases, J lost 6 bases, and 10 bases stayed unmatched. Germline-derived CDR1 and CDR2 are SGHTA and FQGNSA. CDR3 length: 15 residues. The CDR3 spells CASSPRGSGTDTQYF. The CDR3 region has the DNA TGTGCCAGCAGCCCTCGGGGTAGCGGGACCGATACGCAGTATTTT.

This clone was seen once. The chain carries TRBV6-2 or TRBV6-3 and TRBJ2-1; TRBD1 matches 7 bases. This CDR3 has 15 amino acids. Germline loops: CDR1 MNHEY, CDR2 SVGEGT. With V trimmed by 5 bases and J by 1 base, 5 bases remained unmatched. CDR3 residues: CASSRKQGSYNEQFF. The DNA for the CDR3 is TGTGCCAGCAGTCGAAAACAGGGGTCCTACAATGAGCAGTTCTTC.

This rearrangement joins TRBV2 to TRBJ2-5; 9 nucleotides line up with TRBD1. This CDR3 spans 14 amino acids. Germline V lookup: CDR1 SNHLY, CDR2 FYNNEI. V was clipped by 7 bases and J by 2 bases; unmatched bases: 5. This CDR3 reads CASKGQGSQETQYF. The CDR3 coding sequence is TGTGCCAGCAAGGGACAGGGATCTCAAGAGACCCAGTACTTC.

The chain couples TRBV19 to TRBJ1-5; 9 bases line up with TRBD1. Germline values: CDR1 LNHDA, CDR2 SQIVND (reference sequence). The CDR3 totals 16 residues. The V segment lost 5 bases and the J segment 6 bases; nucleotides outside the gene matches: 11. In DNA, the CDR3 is TGTGCCAGTAGTCCCCGGGACAGGGTTCTGGGTCAGCCCCAGCATTTT. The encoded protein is CASSPRDRVLGQPQHF.

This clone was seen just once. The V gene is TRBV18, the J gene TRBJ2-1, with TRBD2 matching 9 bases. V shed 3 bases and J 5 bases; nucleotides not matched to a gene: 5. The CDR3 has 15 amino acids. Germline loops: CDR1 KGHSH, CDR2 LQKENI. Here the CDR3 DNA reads TGTGCCAGCTCACCTATCCTAGCGGGAAACAATGAGCAGTTCTTC. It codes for CASSPILAGNNEQFF. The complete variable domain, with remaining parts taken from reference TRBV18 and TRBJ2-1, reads NAGVMQNPRHLVRRRGQEARLRCSPMKGHSHVYWYRQLPEEGLKFMVYLQKENIIDESGMPKERFSAEFPKEGPSILRIQQVVRGDSAAYFCASSPILAGNNEQFFGPGTRLTVL.

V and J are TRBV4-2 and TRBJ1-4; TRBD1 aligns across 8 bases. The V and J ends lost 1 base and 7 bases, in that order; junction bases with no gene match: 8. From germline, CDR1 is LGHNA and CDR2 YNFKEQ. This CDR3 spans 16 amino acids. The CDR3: CASSQVQGAGTEKLFF. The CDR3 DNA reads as TGTGCCAGCAGCCAAGTGCAGGGGGCAGGTACTGAAAAACTGTTTTTT.

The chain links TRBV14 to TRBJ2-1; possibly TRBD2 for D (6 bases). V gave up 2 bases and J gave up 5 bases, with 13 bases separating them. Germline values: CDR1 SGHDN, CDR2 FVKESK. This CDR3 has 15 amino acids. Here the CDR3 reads CASSQTGLLNNEQFF. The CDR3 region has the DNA TGTGCCAGCAGCCAAACGGGACTCCTGAACAATGAGCAGTTCTTC.

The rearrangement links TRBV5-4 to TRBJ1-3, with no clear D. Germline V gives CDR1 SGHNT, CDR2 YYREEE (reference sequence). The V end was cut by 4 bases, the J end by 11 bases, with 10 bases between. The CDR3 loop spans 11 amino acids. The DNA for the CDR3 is TGTGCCAGCAGCACAAACGCGGCCATATATTTT. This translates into CASSTNAAIYF.

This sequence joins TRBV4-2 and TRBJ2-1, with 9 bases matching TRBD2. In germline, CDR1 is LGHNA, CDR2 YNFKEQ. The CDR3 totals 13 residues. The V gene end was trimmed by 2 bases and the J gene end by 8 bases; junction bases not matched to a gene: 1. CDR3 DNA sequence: TGTGCCAGCAGCCAAAGGACTAGCGATGAGCAGTTCTTC. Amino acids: CASSQRTSDEQFF.

The CDR3 coding sequence is TGCAGTGCTAGTGGGCAGTACACCGGGGAGCTGTTTTTT. Protein sequence: CSASGQYTGELFF. This chain links TRBV20-1 with TRBJ2-2, with no clear D. The germline V and J ends were trimmed by 3 bases and 3 bases, with 8 bases remaining between them. Germline loops: CDR1 DFQATT, CDR2 SNEGSKA (reference sequence). This CDR3 has 13 amino acids.

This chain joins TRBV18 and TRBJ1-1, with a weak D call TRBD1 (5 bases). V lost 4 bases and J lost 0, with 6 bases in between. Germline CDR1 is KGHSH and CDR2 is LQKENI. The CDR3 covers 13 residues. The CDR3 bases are TGTGCCAGCTCACAGGGGTTGAACACTGAAGCTTTCTTT. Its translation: CASSQGLNTEAFF.

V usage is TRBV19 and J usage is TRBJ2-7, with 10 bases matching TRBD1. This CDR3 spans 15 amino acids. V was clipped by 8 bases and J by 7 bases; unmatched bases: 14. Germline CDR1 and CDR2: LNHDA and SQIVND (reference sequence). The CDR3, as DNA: TGTGCCAGTCGGTTAACCGGGACAGGGGCACGGGAGCAGTACTTC. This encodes CASRLTGTGAREQYF.

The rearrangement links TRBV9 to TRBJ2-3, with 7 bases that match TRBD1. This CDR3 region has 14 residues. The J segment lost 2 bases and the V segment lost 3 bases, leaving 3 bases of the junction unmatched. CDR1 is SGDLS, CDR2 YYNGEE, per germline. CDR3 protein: CASSEGQLTDTQYF. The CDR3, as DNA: TGTGCCAGCAGCGAGGGACAGCTCACAGATACGCAGTATTTT.

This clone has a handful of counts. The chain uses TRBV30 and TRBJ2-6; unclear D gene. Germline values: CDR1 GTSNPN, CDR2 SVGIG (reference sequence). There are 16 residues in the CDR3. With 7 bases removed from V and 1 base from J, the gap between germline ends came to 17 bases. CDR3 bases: TGTGCCTTGTTGGCAAAGGTGGAGTCTGGGGCCAACGTCCTGACTTTC. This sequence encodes CALLAKVESGANVLTF.

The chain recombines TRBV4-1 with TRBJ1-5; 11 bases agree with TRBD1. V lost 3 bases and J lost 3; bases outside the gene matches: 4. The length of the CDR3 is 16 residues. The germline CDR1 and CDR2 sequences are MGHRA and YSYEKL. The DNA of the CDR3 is TGCGCCAGCAGCCATGTGGGACAGGGGGTCAATCAGCCCCAGCATTTT. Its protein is CASSHVGQGVNQPQHF.